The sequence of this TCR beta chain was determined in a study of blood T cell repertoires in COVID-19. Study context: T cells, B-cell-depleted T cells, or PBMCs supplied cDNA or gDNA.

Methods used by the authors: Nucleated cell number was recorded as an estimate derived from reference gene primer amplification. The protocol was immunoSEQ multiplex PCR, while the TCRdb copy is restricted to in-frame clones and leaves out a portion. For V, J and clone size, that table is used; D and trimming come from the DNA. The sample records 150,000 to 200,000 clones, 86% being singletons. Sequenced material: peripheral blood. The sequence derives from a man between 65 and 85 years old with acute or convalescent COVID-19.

The CDR3 DNA follows: TGCGCCAGCACCGTAGGGGGGGCATACACCGGGGAGCTGTTTTTT. Its protein is CASTVGGAYTGELFF. The chain combines TRBV5-1 with TRBJ2-2; maybe TRBD2 (7 bases). The CDR3 length is 15 residues. Looked up from germline, CDR1 is SGHRS and CDR2 is YFSETQ. V lost 6 bases to trimming and J lost 3 bases, with 15 bases between them.